The sample holds many counts of the clone carrying this TCR beta chain. Treatment given: PENTA 11 planned treatment interruption arm or continuous ART arm. Germline V gene data show CDR1 as SNHLY and CDR2 as FYNNEI. Trimming removed 7 bases at V and 4 bases at J, with 21 bases between. The CDR3 has 16 residues. Unique molecular identifiers were included in an RNA-based 3' RACE TCR library. TCRdb fed the 3' RACE reads into MiXCR, producing one record per CDR3 protein. The sample lists fewer than 8,000 distinct CDR3 sequences, 15% to 20% seen once, with 12% to 15% in the top ten. These data originate in a study of HIV-infected children after antiretroviral therapy interruption.

The sequencing used CD45RO+ CD8+ T cells from PBMCs, pooled from several time points, collected from a donor given antiretroviral therapy, either interrupted or continuous. Subset described: memory CD8+ CD45RO+ CD45RA- T cells. The source is a pool of human donors with HIV. The J gene is TRBJ2-3, the V gene TRBV2; perhaps TRBD2 as D (6 bases). The CDR3 DNA reads as TGTGCCAGCAAGGGAGAGCGGGTCCTAACAGCAGATACGCAGTATTTT. Translating gives CASKGERVLTADTQYF.